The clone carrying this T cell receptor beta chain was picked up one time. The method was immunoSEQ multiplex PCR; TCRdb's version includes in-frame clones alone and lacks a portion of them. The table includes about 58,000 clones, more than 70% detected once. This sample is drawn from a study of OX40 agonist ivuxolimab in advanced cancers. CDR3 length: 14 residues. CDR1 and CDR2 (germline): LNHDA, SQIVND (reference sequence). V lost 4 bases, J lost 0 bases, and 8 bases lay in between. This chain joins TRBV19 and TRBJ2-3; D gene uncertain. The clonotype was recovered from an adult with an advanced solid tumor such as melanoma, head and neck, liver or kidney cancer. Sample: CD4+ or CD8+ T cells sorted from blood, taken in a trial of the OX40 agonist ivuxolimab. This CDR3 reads CASSNMDSTDTQYF. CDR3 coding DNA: TGTGCCAGTAGTAACATGGACAGCACAGATACGCAGTATTTT.